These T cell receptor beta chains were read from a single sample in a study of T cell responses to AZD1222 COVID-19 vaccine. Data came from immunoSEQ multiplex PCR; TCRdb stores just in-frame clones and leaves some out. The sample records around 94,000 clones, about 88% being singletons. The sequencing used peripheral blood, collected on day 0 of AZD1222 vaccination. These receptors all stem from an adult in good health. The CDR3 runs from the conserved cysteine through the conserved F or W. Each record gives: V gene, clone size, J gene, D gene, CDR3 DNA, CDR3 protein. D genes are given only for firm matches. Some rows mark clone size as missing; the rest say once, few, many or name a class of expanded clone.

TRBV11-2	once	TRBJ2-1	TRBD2	TGTGCCAGCAGCTCCCCGGGACTAGCAGCTGAGCAGTTCTTC	CASSSPGLAAEQFF
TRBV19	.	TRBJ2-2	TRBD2	TGTGCCAGTGGGGGGGCCAGCGGGGGCACCGGGGAGCTGTTTTTT	CASGGASGGTGELFF
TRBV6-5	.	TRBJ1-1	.	TGTGCCAGCAAGATTTGGGGTATGAACACTGAAGCTTTCTTT	CASKIWGMNTEAFF
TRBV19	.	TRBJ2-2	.	TGTGCCAGTAACATCGGGGACACCGGGGAGCTGTTTTTT	CASNIGDTGELFF
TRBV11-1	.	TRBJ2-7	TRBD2	TGTGCCAGCAGCTTCCCCGGGGGGGCCAACGAGCAGTACTTC	CASSFPGGANEQYF
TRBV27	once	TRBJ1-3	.	TGTGCCAGCAGTTTAGTACCCACGTCCGGAAACACCATATATTTT	CASSLVPTSGNTIYF
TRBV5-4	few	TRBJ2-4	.	TGTGCCAGCAGCTTTGGCGTGGGGGCGGCAGGGGATAACATTCAGTACTTC	CASSFGVGAAGDNIQYF
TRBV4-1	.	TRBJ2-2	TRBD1	TGCCCCCCCAGCCCGCAGGGGGATACCGGGGAGCTGTTTTTT	CPPSPQGDTGELFF
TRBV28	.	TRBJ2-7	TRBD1	TGTGCCAGCAGTTTCTCGGGACAGGCCTCCTACGAGCAGTACTTC	CASSFSGQASYEQYF
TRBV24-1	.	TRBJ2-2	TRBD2	TGTGCCACCAGTCGCGGACTAGCGGGACTCACGAACACCGGGGAGCTGTTTTTT	CATSRGLAGLTNTGELFF
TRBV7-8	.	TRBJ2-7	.	TGTGCCAGCAGCTTTGGCAGAGAGTACGAGCAGTACTTC	CASSFGREYEQYF
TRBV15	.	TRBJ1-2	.	TGTGCCACCAGCAGGGGATTGGGCAGTGCTGACTATGGCTACACCTTC	CATSRGLGSADYGYTF
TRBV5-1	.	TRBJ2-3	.	TGCGCCAGCAGCTCGGGGACGCCTAGGACAGATACGCAGTATTTT	CASSSGTPRTDTQYF
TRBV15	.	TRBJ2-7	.	TGTGCCACCAGCAGAGATAGGGGGGCCAGAACCTACGAGCAGTACTTC	CATSRDRGARTYEQYF
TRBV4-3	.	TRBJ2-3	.	TGCGCCAGCAGCCAAGATTACAACGGGAACACAGATACGCAGTATTTT	CASSQDYNGNTDTQYF
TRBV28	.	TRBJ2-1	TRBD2	TGTGCCAGCAGTCCCCGGTGGCTAGCGGCCGACAATGAGCAGTTCTTC	CASSPRWLAADNEQFF
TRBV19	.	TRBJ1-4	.	TGTGCCAGTAGAATGACAGGAGAAAAACTGTTTTTT	CASRMTGEKLFF
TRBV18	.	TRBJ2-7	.	TGTGCCAGCTCACCAGGGCAAAACTACGAGCAGTACTTC	CASSPGQNYEQYF
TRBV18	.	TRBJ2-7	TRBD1	TGTGCCAGCTCACCCCCGGGACAGGGTGGCAACGAGCAGTACTTC	CASSPPGQGGNEQYF
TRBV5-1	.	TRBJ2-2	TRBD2	TGCGCCAGCAGCTTTAGGGTGCGGGAGGGCCGGAGCACCGGGGAGCTGTTTTTT	CASSFRVREGRSTGELFF
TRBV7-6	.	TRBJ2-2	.	TGTGCCAGCAGCTTAGGCGCGTCCGGGGAGCTGTTTTTT	CASSLGASGELFF
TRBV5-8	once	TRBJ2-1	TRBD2	TGTGCCAGCACCTCAGCGGGAGGGCCTAACAATGAGCAGTTCTTC	CASTSAGGPNNEQFF
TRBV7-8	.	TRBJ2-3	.	TGTGCCAGCAGCTTAGAAGGGGGGGTGACCACAGATACGCAGTATTTT	CASSLEGGVTTDTQYF